This is a list of T cell receptor beta chains from one sample in a study of cytomegalovirus exposure and HLA in healthy donors. The table came from immunoSEQ multiplex PCR; TCRdb's copy has only in-frame clones and leaves some out. The data show tens of thousands of clones, 60% to 80% seen once. The sequenced material came from PBMCs. The receptors stem from a woman between 40 and 50 years old in good health and CMV-seropositive. Each CDR3 is given with its conserved first and last residue. The order of the fields is CDR3 DNA, CDR3 protein, D gene, J gene, clone size, V gene. The D gene is left open where the match is weak. Clone size is stated in some rows and not others, as once, few, many or a class when expanded.

cdr3_nt: TGCGCCAGCAGGCGGGGGGACAGCACAGATACGCAGTATTTT
cdr3_aa: CASRRGDSTDTQYF
d_call: TRBD2
j_call: TRBJ2-3
clone_size: -
v_call: TRBV5-1

cdr3_nt: TGTGCCAGCAGCCGAAACCCAACCAACTACGACTCTGGAAACACCATATATTTT
cdr3_aa: CASSRNPTNYDSGNTIYF
d_call: -
j_call: TRBJ1-3
clone_size: few
v_call: TRBV7-6

cdr3_nt: TGCGCCAGCAGCCCGGAGGCAGCGCCTAATGAAAAACTGTTTTTT
cdr3_aa: CASSPEAAPNEKLFF
d_call: -
j_call: TRBJ1-4
clone_size: few
v_call: TRBV5-1

cdr3_nt: TGTGCTAGTGGTTTGGGGGTGACAGACAATCAGCCCCAGCATTTT
cdr3_aa: CASGLGVTDNQPQHF
d_call: -
j_call: TRBJ1-5
clone_size: -
v_call: TRBV12-5

cdr3_nt: TGCAGCGTACAAACCGGGACAGGGGATTCACCCCTCCACTTT
cdr3_aa: CSVQTGTGDSPLHF
d_call: TRBD1
j_call: TRBJ1-6
clone_size: once
v_call: TRBV29-1

cdr3_nt: TGCGCCAGCAGCCCCGGGGGGGGCAAGGAGACCCAGTACTTC
cdr3_aa: CASSPGGGKETQYF
d_call: TRBD2
j_call: TRBJ2-5
clone_size: -
v_call: TRBV5-1

cdr3_nt: TGTGCCAGCAGCTCGGGACTAGCGGGGAGGACGCAGTTCTTC
cdr3_aa: CASSSGLAGRTQFF
d_call: TRBD2
j_call: TRBJ2-1
clone_size: once
v_call: TRBV11-1

cdr3_nt: TGCGCCAGCAGCTTCGCGGACAGAAACACTGAAGCTTTCTTT
cdr3_aa: CASSFADRNTEAFF
d_call: -
j_call: TRBJ1-1
clone_size: -
v_call: TRBV5-1

cdr3_nt: TGTGCCAGCAGCGGTCGCCGGGACATTCTTCAAGAGACCCAGTACTTC
cdr3_aa: CASSGRRDILQETQYF
d_call: -
j_call: TRBJ2-5
clone_size: -
v_call: TRBV5-8

cdr3_nt: TGTGCCAGCAGGCTTCGCCTTGACAGGGGAGTAGTAGGGACCGGGGAGCTGTTTTTT
cdr3_aa: CASRLRLDRGVVGTGELFF
d_call: TRBD1
j_call: TRBJ2-2
clone_size: -
v_call: TRBV5-5

cdr3_nt: TGTGCCAGCAGTGAAATAGGGGGTAGTAATGAAAAACTGTTTTTT
cdr3_aa: CASSEIGGSNEKLFF
d_call: -
j_call: TRBJ1-4
clone_size: -
v_call: TRBV6-1

cdr3_nt: TGTGCCTGGAGTGTTGGAGGGGCGGACACCATATATTTT
cdr3_aa: CAWSVGGADTIYF
d_call: -
j_call: TRBJ1-3
clone_size: -
v_call: TRBV30

cdr3_nt: TGTGCTAGTGGCAATGACAGGGGATATACGCAGTATTTT
cdr3_aa: CASGNDRGYTQYF
d_call: TRBD1
j_call: TRBJ2-3
clone_size: -
v_call: TRBV12-5

cdr3_nt: TGTGCCAGCAGTTACGACAGGGTTGGCTCCTATAATTCACCCCTCCACTTT
cdr3_aa: CASSYDRVGSYNSPLHF
d_call: TRBD1
j_call: TRBJ1-6
clone_size: -
v_call: TRBV7-2

cdr3_nt: TGTGCCAGCAGCTCCTCAACCGGGACTAGCGGGGGTCGACAAGAGACCCAGTACTTC
cdr3_aa: CASSSSTGTSGGRQETQYF
d_call: TRBD2
j_call: TRBJ2-5
clone_size: -
v_call: TRBV7-3

cdr3_nt: TGTGCCAGCAGCCAATTACAGGTCCCGAACACTGAAGCTTTCTTT
cdr3_aa: CASSQLQVPNTEAFF
d_call: -
j_call: TRBJ1-1
clone_size: -
v_call: TRBV14

cdr3_nt: TGTGCCATCAGTGAGCCGGCAGCGGGGGCTAGGAACACTGAAGCTTTCTTT
cdr3_aa: CAISEPAAGARNTEAFF
d_call: -
j_call: TRBJ1-1
clone_size: -
v_call: TRBV10-3

cdr3_nt: TGTGCCAGCTCACCAAAACAACAAGAGACCCAGTACTTC
cdr3_aa: CASSPKQQETQYF
d_call: -
j_call: TRBJ2-5
clone_size: -
v_call: TRBV18

cdr3_nt: TGTGCTAGTGGCCTACAGGGGTTTACCGGGGAGCTGTTTTTT
cdr3_aa: CASGLQGFTGELFF
d_call: TRBD1
j_call: TRBJ2-2
clone_size: -
v_call: TRBV12-5

cdr3_nt: TGTGCCAGCAGCCCGACTCATCCGAACACTGAAGCTTTCTTT
cdr3_aa: CASSPTHPNTEAFF
d_call: -
j_call: TRBJ1-1
clone_size: -
v_call: TRBV9

cdr3_nt: TGCAGCGTTGAGACAGGGGGAGATGAAAAACTGTTTTTT
cdr3_aa: CSVETGGDEKLFF
d_call: TRBD1
j_call: TRBJ1-4
clone_size: -
v_call: TRBV29-1

cdr3_nt: TGTGCCAGCAGTCGACAGGGGGGGATCTATGGCTACACCTTC
cdr3_aa: CASSRQGGIYGYTF
d_call: TRBD1
j_call: TRBJ1-2
clone_size: -
v_call: TRBV6-5

cdr3_nt: TGCGCCAGCAGCATGGTGCCTACCCTCGATGGCTACACCTTC
cdr3_aa: CASSMVPTLDGYTF
d_call: -
j_call: TRBJ1-2
clone_size: -
v_call: TRBV5-1

cdr3_nt: TGCGCCAGCAGCCAGGGACAGGGGGTAAAGGACACCGGGGAGCTGTTTTTT
cdr3_aa: CASSQGQGVKDTGELFF
d_call: TRBD1
j_call: TRBJ2-2
clone_size: -
v_call: TRBV5-1

cdr3_nt: TGCGCCAGCAGCTCCCGGGACAGGGTGAAAGAGACCCAGTACTTC
cdr3_aa: CASSSRDRVKETQYF
d_call: TRBD1
j_call: TRBJ2-5
clone_size: -
v_call: TRBV5-1

cdr3_nt: TGCGCCAGCACCTCCTCCCCCCGAGGAGAGACCCAGTACTTC
cdr3_aa: CASTSSPRGETQYF
d_call: -
j_call: TRBJ2-5
clone_size: -
v_call: TRBV5-1

cdr3_nt: TGCGCCAGCAGCTCGACAGGGGGAGCTAACTATGGCTACACCTTC
cdr3_aa: CASSSTGGANYGYTF
d_call: TRBD1
j_call: TRBJ1-2
clone_size: -
v_call: TRBV5-1

cdr3_nt: TGTGCCATCAGTGAGGGAGGCGAGCAGTACTTC
cdr3_aa: CAISEGGEQYF
d_call: -
j_call: TRBJ2-7
clone_size: -
v_call: TRBV10-3

cdr3_nt: TGTGCCAGCAGTCAGGCCCCTGAGCAGTTCTTC
cdr3_aa: CASSQAPEQFF
d_call: -
j_call: TRBJ2-1
clone_size: -
v_call: TRBV7-9

cdr3_nt: TGTGCAGGAAAACAGGAGAGCTCCTACGAGCAGTACTTC
cdr3_aa: CAGKQESSYEQYF
d_call: -
j_call: TRBJ2-7
clone_size: -
v_call: TRBV5-4

cdr3_nt: TGCAGCGCAGGAACAGGTCCTGAGGGAAACACCATATATTTT
cdr3_aa: CSAGTGPEGNTIYF
d_call: -
j_call: TRBJ1-3
clone_size: few
v_call: TRBV29-1

cdr3_nt: TGTGCCAGCAGCACGCTGGGAGAGGTGCGGACTGAAGCTTTCTTT
cdr3_aa: CASSTLGEVRTEAFF
d_call: -
j_call: TRBJ1-1
clone_size: -
v_call: TRBV21-1

cdr3_nt: TGCAGCGTCTCCGACGCCAGACTAGCTAAGGAAGAGACCCAGTACTTC
cdr3_aa: CSVSDARLAKEETQYF
d_call: TRBD2
j_call: TRBJ2-5
clone_size: -
v_call: TRBV29-1

cdr3_nt: TGTGCCAGCAGCCCTAATACCCAGTACCAAGAGGCCCAGTACTTC
cdr3_aa: CASSPNTQYQEAQYF
d_call: -
j_call: TRBJ2-5
clone_size: -
v_call: TRBV2

cdr3_nt: TGTGCCAGCAGTGAACCTGCGGGATCTCTGAACTATGGCTACACCTTC
cdr3_aa: CASSEPAGSLNYGYTF
d_call: -
j_call: TRBJ1-2
clone_size: -
v_call: TRBV6-1

cdr3_nt: TGCGCCAGCAGCTTGACAGTCTCCTACAATGAGCAGTTCTTC
cdr3_aa: CASSLTVSYNEQFF
d_call: -
j_call: TRBJ2-1
clone_size: once
v_call: TRBV5-1